These T cell receptor beta chains were read from a single sample in a study of T cells in Graves' hyperthyroidism and ophthalmopathy. TCRdb re-analysed the multiplex PCR reads in MiXCR, keeping a single row per CDR3 protein. Among around 760,000 distinct CDR3 sequences listed, just over 35% were seen once. Sequencing was performed on blood. The receptors shown here come from a woman in her thirties or forties with Graves' hyperthyroidism. Both conserved end residues are part of each CDR3. A D gene is named only where the DNA matches it firmly. A clone size is listed for some rows: how often the clone was seen (once, few, many), or a class if it is expanded.

DNA	CDR3	V	J	size	D
TGTGCCTGGAGTTCCGGGCACACATGGATCTTT	CAWSSGHTWIF	TRBV30	TRBJ1-1	few	-
TGCAGCGTTGAAGAGGGACTGAACTCCTACGAGCAGTACTTC	CSVEEGLNSYEQYF	TRBV29-1	TRBJ2-7	many	-
TGCGCCAGCAGCGACAGCTTGGCTAGGGACGAGCAGTACTTC	CASSDSLARDEQYF	TRBV10-1	TRBJ2-7	many	-
TGTGCCAGAAGGACTGGAAACACCATATATTTT	CARRTGNTIYF	TRBV2	TRBJ1-3	many	-
TGCGCCAGCAGCCAAGGCCCCGGACAGGGGCGATTTCAGCCCCAGCATTTT	CASSQGPGQGRFQPQHF	TRBV4-1	TRBJ1-5	few	TRBD1
TGCGCCAGCAGTTACCGTGGGGGGGTGGCCTACGAGCAGTACTTC	CASSYRGGVAYEQYF	TRBV4-1	TRBJ2-7	few	TRBD2
TGTGCCAGCAGCCCCTTGACAGGGACAGGCTACACCTTC	CASSPLTGTGYTF	TRBV3-1	TRBJ1-2	-	TRBD1
TGTGCCAGCAGCTCCCAGGGGCTGGAAGAGACCCAGTACTTC	CASSSQGLEETQYF	TRBV5-8	TRBJ2-5	few	-
TGTGCCAGCAGCCCACATTTCGGACAGCGGAACACTGAAGCTTTCTTT	CASSPHFGQRNTEAFF	TRBV6-5	TRBJ1-1	-	-
TGCAGTACTTCTGACGGTAGGAACACTGAAGCTTTCTTT	CSTSDGRNTEAFF	TRBV20-1	TRBJ1-1	-	-
TGTGCCAGCAGCCTCGATCAAGAGAACACTGAAGCTTTCTTT	CASSLDQENTEAFF	TRBV11-2	TRBJ1-1	few	-
TGTGCCAGCAGCTTAGCGCAGTGGGCAGGGGGCAATCAGCCCCAGCATTTT	CASSLAQWAGGNQPQHF	TRBV7-2	TRBJ1-5	many	-
TGTGCCGGCAGCCCCCTTGACAGGGCGAGGGGCTACACCTTC	CAGSPLDRARGYTF	TRBV7-9	TRBJ1-2	-	TRBD1